At least ten counts were recorded for the clone carrying this T cell receptor (beta chain). The antigen remains unidentified. Individual cDNA molecules in this library carried unique molecular identifiers. Via MiXCR, TCRdb re-called the RACE reads, giving one row per CDR3 protein. The sample contains about 360,000 distinct CDR3 sequences, 4% to 5.5% of which appear only once. The data are from a study of human T cells and chemical hapten exposure. Turning to the study itself: Donors were sensitized with 2% DPC on the upper inner arm. Notes on the study in general: Since the donors had alopecia, their immune response may not be the same as that of healthy people.

Regarding time point: patch test 1, 2 weeks after DPC sensitization. The treatment: therapeutic diphenylcyclopropenone sensitization with weekly scalp DPC. Trimming took 10 bases from V and 0 from J; bases not matched to a gene: 3. Germline lookup yields CDR1 MNHEY and CDR2 SVGEGT. The CDR3 is made up of 13 amino acids. V gene TRBV6-2 or TRBV6-3 combines with J gene TRBJ2-7; 10 positions match TRBD2. The source material was whole blood, sampled in connection with sensitization to the hapten diphenylcyclopropenone (DPC). The clonotype comes from a woman between 50 and 59 years old with alopecia areata. Some clones in this sample may be carry-over from other donors' samples. The CDR3 bases are TGTGCCACCTCTAGCGGGAGCTCCTACGAGCAGTACTTC. Its protein product is CATSSGSSYEQYF.